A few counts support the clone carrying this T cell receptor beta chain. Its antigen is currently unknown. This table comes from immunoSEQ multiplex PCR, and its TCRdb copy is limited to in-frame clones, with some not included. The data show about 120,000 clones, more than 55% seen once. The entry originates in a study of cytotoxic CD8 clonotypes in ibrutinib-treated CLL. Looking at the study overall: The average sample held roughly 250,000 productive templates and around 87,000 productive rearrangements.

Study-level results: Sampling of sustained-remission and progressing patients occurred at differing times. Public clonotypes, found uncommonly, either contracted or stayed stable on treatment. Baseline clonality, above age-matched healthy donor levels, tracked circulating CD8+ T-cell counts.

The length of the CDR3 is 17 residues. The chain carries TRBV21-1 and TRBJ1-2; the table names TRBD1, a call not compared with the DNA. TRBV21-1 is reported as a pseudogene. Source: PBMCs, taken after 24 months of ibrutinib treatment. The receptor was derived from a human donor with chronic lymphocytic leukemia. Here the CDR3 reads CASSKSRQGAPIYGYTF. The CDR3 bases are TGTGCCAGCAGCAAAAGCCGACAGGGGGCGCCGATCTATGGCTACACCTTC.